The present TCR beta chain was sequenced within a study of technical replicates of blood from several donors (dated by TCRdb to about 2017). This clone was detected a few times. Its antigen target is currently unknown. Within one base of it there is no much larger clone, and no base qualities were kept. The germline V gene provides CDR1 MNHEY and CDR2 SVGAGI. Trimming leaves V shorter by 5 bases and J shorter by 2 bases, with the junction holding 7 bases beyond the gene matches. Including the terminal cysteine and phenylalanine, the CDR3 comprises 15 residues. Only the CDR3 part of the read is kept: 45 bases, read in frame from the first base. Libraries were constructed by the immunoSEQ multiplex PCR assay. TCRdb carries this immuneACCESS record with in-frame sequences only. Its versions omit some clonotypes, under half of them owing to an unresolved V gene in the studies checked, with the rest unexplained. This sample comprises tens of thousands of clones, about 94% of them detected only once. The ten top clones hold around 0.25% of the sample.

The rearrangement joined TRBV6-5 to TRBJ2-7; the junction holds 9 bases that match TRBD2. This clonotype originated in a human donor in good health. Sequences were obtained from T cells isolated from PBMCs. The CDR3 has the sequence CASSPVAGAAYEQYF. The DNA reads as follows: TGTGCCAGCAGTCCTGTAGCGGGGGCGGCCTACGAGCAGTACTTC.